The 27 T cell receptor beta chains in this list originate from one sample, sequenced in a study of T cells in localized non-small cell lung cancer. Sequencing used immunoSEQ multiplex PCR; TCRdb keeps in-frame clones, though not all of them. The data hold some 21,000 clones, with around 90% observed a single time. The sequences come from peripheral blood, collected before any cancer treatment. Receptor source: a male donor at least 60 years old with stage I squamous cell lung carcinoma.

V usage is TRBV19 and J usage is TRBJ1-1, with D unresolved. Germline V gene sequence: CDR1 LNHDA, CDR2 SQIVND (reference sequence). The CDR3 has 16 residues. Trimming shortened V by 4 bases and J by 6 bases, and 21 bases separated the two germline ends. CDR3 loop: CASSTQDSLLIPEAFF. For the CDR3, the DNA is TGTGCCAGTAGTACCCAGGACTCTCTTCTTATCCCTGAAGCTTTCTTT.

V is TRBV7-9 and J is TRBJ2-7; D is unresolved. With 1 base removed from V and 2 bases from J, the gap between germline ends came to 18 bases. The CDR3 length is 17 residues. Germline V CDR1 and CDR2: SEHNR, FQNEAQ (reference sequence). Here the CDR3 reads CASSLGRQRSETYEQYF. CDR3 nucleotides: TGTGCCAGCAGCTTAGGTAGGCAGAGGAGTGAAACCTACGAGCAGTACTTC.

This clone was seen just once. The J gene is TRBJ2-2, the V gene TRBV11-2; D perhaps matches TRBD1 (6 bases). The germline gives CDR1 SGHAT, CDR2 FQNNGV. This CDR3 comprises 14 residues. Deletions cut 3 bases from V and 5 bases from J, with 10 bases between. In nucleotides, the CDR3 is TGTGCCAGCAGCTTGCTAACAGGGACCGGGGAGCTGTTTTTT. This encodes CASSLLTGTGELFF. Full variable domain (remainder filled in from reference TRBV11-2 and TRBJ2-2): EAGVAQSPRYKIIEKRQSVAFWCNPISGHATLYWYQQILGQGPKLLIQFQNNGVVDDSQLPKDRFSAERLKGVDSTLKIQPAKLEDSAVYLCASSLLTGTGELFFGEGSRLTVL.

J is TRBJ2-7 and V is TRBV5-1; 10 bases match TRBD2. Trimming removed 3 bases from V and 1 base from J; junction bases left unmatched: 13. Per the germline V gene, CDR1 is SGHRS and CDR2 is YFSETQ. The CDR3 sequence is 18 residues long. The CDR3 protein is CASSSSIASGSLSYEQYF. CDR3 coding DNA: TGCGCCAGCAGCTCGTCGATTGCTAGCGGGAGCTTATCCTACGAGCAGTACTTC. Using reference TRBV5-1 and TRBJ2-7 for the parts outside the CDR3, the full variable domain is KAGVTQTPRYLIKTRGQQVTLSCSPISGHRSVSWYQQTPGQGLQFLFEYFSETQRNKGNFPGRFSGRQFSNSRSEMNVSTLELGDSALYLCASSSSIASGSLSYEQYFGPGTRLTVT.

The chain's CDR3 is CASSPGTSGGGQETQYF. The CDR3 region has the DNA TGTGCCAGCTCACCAGGCACTAGCGGAGGGGGCCAAGAGACCCAGTACTTC. The genes are TRBV18 and TRBJ2-5; 8 bases match TRBD2. The junction had 9 bases not matched to a gene; V was cut back by 2 bases and J by 1 base. Looked up from germline, CDR1 is KGHSH and CDR2 is LQKENI. The CDR3 loop spans 17 amino acids.

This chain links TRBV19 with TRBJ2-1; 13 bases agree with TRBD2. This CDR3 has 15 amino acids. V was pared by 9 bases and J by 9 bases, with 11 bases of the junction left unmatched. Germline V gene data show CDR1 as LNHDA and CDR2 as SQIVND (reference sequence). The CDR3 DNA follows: TGTGCCAGCCGGGGACTAGCGGGAACCCAGGGTGAGCAGTTCTTC. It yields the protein CASRGLAGTQGEQFF.

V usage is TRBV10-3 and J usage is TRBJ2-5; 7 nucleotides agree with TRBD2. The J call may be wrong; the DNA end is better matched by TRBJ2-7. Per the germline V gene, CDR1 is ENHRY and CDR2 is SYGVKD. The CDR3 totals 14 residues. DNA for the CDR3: TGTGCCATCAGTGAACTTCGGACTAGCTACGAGCAGTACTTC. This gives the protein CAISELRTSYEQYF.

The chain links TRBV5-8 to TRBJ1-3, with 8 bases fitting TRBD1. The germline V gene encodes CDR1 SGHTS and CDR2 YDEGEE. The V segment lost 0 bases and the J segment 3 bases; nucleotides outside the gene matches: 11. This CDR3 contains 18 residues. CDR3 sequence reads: CASSLAIGRGRGGNTIYF. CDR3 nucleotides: TGTGCCAGCAGCTTGGCGATTGGCAGGGGGCGCGGTGGAAACACCATATATTTT.

CDR3 amino acids: CASSPRTVVTEKLFF. The CDR3 bases are TGTGCCAGCAGCCCGCGGACAGTCGTGACTGAAAAACTGTTTTTT. The chain couples TRBV7-9 to TRBJ1-4; perhaps TRBD1 as D (6 bases). V was cut by 5 bases and J by 7 bases, with 17 bases left in between. CDR1 is SEHNR, CDR2 FQNEAQ, per germline (reference sequence). This CDR3 spans 15 amino acids.

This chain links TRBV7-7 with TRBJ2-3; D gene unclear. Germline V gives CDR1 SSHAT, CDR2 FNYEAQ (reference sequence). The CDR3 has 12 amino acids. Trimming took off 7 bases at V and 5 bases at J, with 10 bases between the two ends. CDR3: CASTAPRDTQYF. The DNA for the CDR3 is TGTGCCAGCACCGCGCCTAGAGATACGCAGTATTTT.

CDR3 nucleotide sequence: TGTGCCAGCAGCTTGGCCGGTGCAGGAAGGAATGAGCAGTTCTTC. Protein sequence: CASSLAGAGRNEQFF. The chain couples TRBV5-6 to TRBJ2-1; D remains ambiguous. This CDR3 contains 15 residues. Germline values: CDR1 SGHDT, CDR2 YYEEEE. Between the trimmed V and J ends, which lost 0 bases and 7 bases, there was a span of 14 bases.

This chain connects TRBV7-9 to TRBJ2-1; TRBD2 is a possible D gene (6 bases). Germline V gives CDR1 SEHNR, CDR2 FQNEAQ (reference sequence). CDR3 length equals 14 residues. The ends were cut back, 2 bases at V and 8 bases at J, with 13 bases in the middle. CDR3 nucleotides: TGTGCCAGCAGCTTAACGGGAGTTATCGATGAGCAGTTCTTC. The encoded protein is CASSLTGVIDEQFF.

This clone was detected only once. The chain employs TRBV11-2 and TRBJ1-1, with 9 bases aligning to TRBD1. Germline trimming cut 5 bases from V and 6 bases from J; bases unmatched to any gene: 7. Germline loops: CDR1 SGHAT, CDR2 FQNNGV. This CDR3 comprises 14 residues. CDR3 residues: CASSQIQGAAEAFF. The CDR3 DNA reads TGTGCCAGCAGCCAGATACAGGGGGCGGCTGAAGCTTTCTTT.

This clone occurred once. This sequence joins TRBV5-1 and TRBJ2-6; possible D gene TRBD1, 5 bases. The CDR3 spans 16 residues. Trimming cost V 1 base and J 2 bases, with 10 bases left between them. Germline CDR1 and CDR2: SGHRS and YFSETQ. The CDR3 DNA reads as TGCGCCAGCAGCTTGTCAGGGTCCCCTGGGGCCAACGTCCTGACTTTC. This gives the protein CASSLSGSPGANVLTF. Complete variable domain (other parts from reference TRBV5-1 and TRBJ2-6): KAGVTQTPRYLIKTRGQQVTLSCSPISGHRSVSWYQQTPGQGLQFLFEYFSETQRNKGNFPGRFSGRQFSNSRSEMNVSTLELGDSALYLCASSLSGSPGANVLTFGAGSRLTVL.

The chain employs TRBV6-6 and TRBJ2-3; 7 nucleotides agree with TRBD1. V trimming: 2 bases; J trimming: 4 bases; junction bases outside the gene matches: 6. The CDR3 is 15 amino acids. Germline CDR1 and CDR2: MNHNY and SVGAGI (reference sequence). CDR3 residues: CASSYRKGAADTQYF. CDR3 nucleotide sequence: TGTGCCAGCAGTTACCGGAAGGGGGCGGCAGATACGCAGTATTTT.

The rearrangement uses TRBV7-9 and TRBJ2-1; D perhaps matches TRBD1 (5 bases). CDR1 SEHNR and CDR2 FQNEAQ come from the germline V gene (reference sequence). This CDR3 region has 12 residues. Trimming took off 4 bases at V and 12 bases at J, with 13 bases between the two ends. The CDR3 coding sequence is TGTGCCAGCAGCTGGCAGGGCCCTTTGCAGTTCTTC. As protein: CASSWQGPLQFF.

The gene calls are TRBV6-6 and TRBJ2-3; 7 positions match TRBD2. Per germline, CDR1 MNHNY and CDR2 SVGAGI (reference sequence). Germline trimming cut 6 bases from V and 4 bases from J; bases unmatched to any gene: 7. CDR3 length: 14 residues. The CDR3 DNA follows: TGTGCCAGCAGCCGTGGGGGGGACGCAGATACGCAGTATTTT. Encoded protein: CASSRGGDADTQYF.

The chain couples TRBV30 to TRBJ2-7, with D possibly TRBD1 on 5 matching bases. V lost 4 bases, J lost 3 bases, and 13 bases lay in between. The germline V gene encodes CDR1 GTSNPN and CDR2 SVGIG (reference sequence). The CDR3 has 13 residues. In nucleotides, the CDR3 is TGTGCCTGGATGGGGCAGGCGAGCTACGAGCAGTACTTC. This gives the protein CAWMGQASYEQYF. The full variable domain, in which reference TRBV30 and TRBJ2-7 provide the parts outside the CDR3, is SQTIHQWPATLVQPVGSPLSLECTVEGTSNPNLYWYRQAAGRGLQLLFYSVGIGQISSEVPQNLSASRPQDRQFILSSKKLLLSDSGFYLCAWMGQASYEQYFGPGTRLTVT.

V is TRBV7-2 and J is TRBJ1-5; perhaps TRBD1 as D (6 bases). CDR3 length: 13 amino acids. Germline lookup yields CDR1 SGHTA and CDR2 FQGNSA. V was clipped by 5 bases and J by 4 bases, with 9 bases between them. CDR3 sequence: CASSPDRNQPQHF. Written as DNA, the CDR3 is TGTGCCAGCAGCCCGGACAGAAATCAGCCCCAGCATTTT.

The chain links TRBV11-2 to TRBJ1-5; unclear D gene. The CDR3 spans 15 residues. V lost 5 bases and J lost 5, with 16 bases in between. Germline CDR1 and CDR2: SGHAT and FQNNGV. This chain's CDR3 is CASSPAPPPDQPQHF. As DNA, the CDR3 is TGTGCCAGCAGCCCCGCGCCTCCGCCGGATCAGCCCCAGCATTTT.

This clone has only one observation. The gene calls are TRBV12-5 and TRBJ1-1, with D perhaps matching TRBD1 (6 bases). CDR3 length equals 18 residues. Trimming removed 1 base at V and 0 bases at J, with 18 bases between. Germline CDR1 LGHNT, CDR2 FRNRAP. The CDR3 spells CASGLARGAFFMNTEAFF. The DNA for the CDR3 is TGTGCTAGTGGTTTGGCCCGGGGGGCCTTCTTTATGAACACTGAAGCTTTCTTT.

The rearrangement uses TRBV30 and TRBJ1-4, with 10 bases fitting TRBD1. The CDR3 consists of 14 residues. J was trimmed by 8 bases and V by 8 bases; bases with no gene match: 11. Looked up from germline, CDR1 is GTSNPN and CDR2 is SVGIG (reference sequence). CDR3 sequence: CAGTGATTREKLFF. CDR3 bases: TGTGCCGGGACAGGGGCCACCACGAGAGAAAAACTGTTTTTT.

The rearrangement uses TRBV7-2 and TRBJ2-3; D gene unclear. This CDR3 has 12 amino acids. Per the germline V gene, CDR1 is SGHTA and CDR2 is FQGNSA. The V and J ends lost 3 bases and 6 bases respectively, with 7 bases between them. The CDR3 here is CASSLLADTQYF. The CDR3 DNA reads TGTGCCAGCAGCTTGCTTGCCGATACGCAGTATTTT. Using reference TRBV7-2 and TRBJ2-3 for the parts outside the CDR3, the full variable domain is GAGVSQSPSNKVTEKGKDVELRCDPISGHTALYWYRQSLGQGLEFLIYFQGNSAPDKSGLPSDRFSAERTGGSVSTLTIQRTQQEDSAVYLCASSLLADTQYFGPGTRLTVL.

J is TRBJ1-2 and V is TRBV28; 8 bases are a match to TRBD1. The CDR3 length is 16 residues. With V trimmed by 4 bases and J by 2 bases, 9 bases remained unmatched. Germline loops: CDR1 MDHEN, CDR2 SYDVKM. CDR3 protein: CASSSPGQGDNYGYTF. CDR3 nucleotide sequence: TGTGCCAGCAGTTCTCCCGGACAGGGAGACAACTATGGCTACACCTTC.

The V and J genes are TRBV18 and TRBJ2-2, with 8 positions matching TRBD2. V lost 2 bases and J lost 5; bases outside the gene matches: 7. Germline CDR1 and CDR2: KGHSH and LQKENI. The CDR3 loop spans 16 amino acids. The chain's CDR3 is CASSPGPAGETGELFF. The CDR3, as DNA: TGTGCCAGCTCACCAGGTCCAGCGGGAGAGACCGGGGAGCTGTTTTTT.

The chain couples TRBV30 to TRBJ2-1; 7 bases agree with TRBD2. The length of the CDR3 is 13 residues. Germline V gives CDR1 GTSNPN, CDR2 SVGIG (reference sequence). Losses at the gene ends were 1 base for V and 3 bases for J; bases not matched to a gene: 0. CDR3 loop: CAWSGGGYNEQFF. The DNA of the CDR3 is TGTGCCTGGAGTGGGGGGGGCTACAATGAGCAGTTCTTC. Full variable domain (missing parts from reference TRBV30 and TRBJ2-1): SQTIHQWPATLVQPVGSPLSLECTVEGTSNPNLYWYRQAAGRGLQLLFYSVGIGQISSEVPQNLSASRPQDRQFILSSKKLLLSDSGFYLCAWSGGGYNEQFFGPGTRLTVL.

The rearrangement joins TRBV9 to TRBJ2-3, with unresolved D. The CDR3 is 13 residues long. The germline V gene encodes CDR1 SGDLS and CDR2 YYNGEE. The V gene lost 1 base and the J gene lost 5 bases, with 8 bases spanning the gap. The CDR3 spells CASSVSSGDTQYF. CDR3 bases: TGTGCCAGCAGCGTATCCTCAGGAGATACGCAGTATTTT.